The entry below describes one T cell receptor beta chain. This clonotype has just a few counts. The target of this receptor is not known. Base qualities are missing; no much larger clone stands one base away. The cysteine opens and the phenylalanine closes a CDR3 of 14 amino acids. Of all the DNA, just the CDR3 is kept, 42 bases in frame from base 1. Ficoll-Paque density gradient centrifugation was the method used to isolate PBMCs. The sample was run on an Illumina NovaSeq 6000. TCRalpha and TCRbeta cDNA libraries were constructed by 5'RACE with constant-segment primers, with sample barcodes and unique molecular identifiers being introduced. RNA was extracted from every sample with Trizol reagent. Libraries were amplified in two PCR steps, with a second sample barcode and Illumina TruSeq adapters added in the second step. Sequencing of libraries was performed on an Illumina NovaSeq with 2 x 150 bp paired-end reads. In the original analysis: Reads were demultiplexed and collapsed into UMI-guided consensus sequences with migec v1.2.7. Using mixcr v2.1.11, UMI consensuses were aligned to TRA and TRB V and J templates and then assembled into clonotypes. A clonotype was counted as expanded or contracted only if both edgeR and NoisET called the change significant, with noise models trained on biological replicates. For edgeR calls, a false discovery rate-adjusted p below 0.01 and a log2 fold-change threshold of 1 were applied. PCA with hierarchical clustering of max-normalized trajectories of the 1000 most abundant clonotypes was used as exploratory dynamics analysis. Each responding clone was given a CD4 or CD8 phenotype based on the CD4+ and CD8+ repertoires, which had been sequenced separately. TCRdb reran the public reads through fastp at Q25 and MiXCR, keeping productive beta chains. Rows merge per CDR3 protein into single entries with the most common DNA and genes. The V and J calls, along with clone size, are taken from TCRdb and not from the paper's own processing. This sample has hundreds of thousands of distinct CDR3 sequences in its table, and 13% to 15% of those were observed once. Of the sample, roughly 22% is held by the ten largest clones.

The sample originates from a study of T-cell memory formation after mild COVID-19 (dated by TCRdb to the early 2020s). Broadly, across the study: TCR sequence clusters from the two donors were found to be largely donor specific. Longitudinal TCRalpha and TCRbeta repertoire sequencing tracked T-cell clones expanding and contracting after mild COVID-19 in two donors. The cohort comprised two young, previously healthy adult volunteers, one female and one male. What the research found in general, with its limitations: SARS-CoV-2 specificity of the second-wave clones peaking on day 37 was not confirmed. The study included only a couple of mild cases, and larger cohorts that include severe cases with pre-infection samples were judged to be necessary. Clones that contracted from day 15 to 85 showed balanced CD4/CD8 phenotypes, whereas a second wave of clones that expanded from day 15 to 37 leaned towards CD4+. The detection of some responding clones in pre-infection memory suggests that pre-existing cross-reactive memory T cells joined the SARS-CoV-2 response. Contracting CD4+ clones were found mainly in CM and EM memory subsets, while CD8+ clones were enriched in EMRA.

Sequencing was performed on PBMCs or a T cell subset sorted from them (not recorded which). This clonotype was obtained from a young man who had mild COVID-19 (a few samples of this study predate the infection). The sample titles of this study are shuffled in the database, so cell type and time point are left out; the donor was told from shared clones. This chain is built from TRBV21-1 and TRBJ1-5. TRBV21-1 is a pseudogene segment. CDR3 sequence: CASSTLYSNQPQHF. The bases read TGTGCCAGCAGCACCCTTTATAGCAATCAGCCCCAGCATTTT.